The 23 T cell receptor beta chains given below trace back to one sample, sequenced in a study of T cells in localized non-small cell lung cancer. Only in-frame clones appear in the TCRdb table, and some are missing; sequencing was by immunoSEQ multiplex PCR. The sample has roughly 35,000 clones; 70% to 90% are singletons. Sequenced here: peripheral blood, sampled before any cancer treatment. The receptors derive from a woman aged 40-69 years with stage I lung adenocarcinoma.

The chain joins TRBV4-2 to TRBJ1-1; D might be TRBD1 (6 bases). Trimming removed 2 bases from V and 6 bases from J, with 13 bases in between. The CDR3 runs to 14 residues. Germline values: CDR1 LGHNA, CDR2 YNFKEQ. This chain's CDR3 is CASSQQQRGAEAFF. CDR3 coding DNA: TGTGCCAGCAGCCAACAACAAAGGGGGGCTGAAGCTTTCTTT.

The gene calls are TRBV2 and TRBJ1-6; D uncertain. The V end lost 6 bases, the J end lost 6 bases, and 12 bases lay between the germline ends. Germline CDR1 SNHLY, CDR2 FYNNEI. The CDR3 is 14 amino acids. The CDR3 reads CASRVGWGNSPLHF. CDR3 DNA sequence: TGTGCCAGCAGAGTGGGGTGGGGTAATTCACCCCTCCACTTT.

The chain has TRBV18 and TRBJ2-3; 12 nucleotides match TRBD2. The CDR3 is made up of 16 amino acids. Germline CDR1 is KGHSH and CDR2 is LQKENI. The V and J ends lost 3 bases and 5 bases, in that order; junction bases with no gene match: 6. The CDR3 sequence: CASSPPSGGAGDTQYF. CDR3 bases: TGTGCCAGCTCACCGCCTAGCGGGGGGGCTGGAGATACGCAGTATTTT.

The V and J genes are TRBV7-6 and TRBJ2-7; 9 nucleotides line up with TRBD1. The ends lost 4 bases at V and 9 bases at J; junction bases unmatched: 16. CDR1 and CDR2 (germline): SGHVS, FNYEAQ. The CDR3 has 16 amino acids. The CDR3 is CASSSGSGTGWPGQYF. The CDR3, as DNA: TGTGCCAGCAGCTCGGGGTCCGGGACAGGGTGGCCGGGGCAGTACTTC.

V gene TRBV28 combines with J gene TRBJ1-3; D might be TRBD1 (5 bases). V was clipped by 5 bases and J by 8 bases, with 13 bases between them. This CDR3 region has 13 residues. Germline V lookup: CDR1 MDHEN, CDR2 SYDVKM. CDR3 sequence reads: CASSLQGVHTIYF. CDR3 bases: TGTGCCAGCAGTCTCCAGGGTGTTCACACCATATATTTT.

This chain joins TRBV18 and TRBJ2-2; perhaps TRBD1 as D (6 bases). Looked up from germline, CDR1 is KGHSH and CDR2 is LQKENI. Trimming left V 3 bases short and J 0 bases short, with 8 bases between. The CDR3 is made up of 15 amino acids. This chain's CDR3 is CASSPGTTNTGELFF. The CDR3 coding sequence is TGTGCCAGCTCACCCGGGACAACGAACACCGGGGAGCTGTTTTTT.

The CDR3: CASSSDYGTGSDTQYF. The CDR3 coding sequence is TGCGCCAGCAGCTCGGATTACGGGACAGGGTCAGATACGCAGTATTTT. This rearrangement joins TRBV4-3 to TRBJ2-3; 9 bases are shared with TRBD1. The CDR3 contains 16 residues. Germline assignment: CDR1 LGHNA and CDR2 YSLEER. J gave up 4 bases and V 5 bases, and 10 bases lay outside the gene matches.

The CDR3 protein is CASSLGGGNTIYF. The CDR3 region has the DNA TGTGCCAGCAGCCTTGGGGGGGGAAACACCATATATTTT. The chain employs TRBV7-2 and TRBJ1-3, with TRBD1 as a possible D gene (5 bases). CDR1 SGHTA and CDR2 FQGNSA come from the germline V gene. Trimming stripped 5 bases from V and 4 bases from J, with 9 bases between. CDR3 size: 13 residues.

In this sample, this clone turned up a few times. CDR3 in amino acids: CASSERASGAYNEQFF. The CDR3 nucleotides read TGTGCCAGCAGTGAAAGGGCTAGCGGGGCCTACAATGAGCAGTTCTTC. The chain uses TRBV6-1 and TRBJ2-1; 9 bases are shared with TRBD2. The ends lost 2 bases at V and 2 bases at J; junction bases unmatched: 4. This CDR3 comprises 16 residues. The germline CDR1 and CDR2 sequences are MNHNS and SASEGT.

V and J are TRBV11-3 and TRBJ2-1; 8 positions agree with TRBD1. The CDR3 extends over 13 amino acids. Trimming at V came to 5 bases and at J to 6 bases, leaving 3 bases not matched to a gene. Germline loops: CDR1 SGHNT, CDR2 YENEEA. The CDR3 bases are TGTGCCAGCAGCATCGGGACAGGCAATGAGCAGTTCTTC. This translates into CASSIGTGNEQFF.

The rearrangement uses TRBV19 and TRBJ2-1; D is uncertain. This CDR3 contains 13 residues. Deletions cut 5 bases from V and 4 bases from J, with 9 bases between. Looked up from germline, CDR1 is LNHDA and CDR2 is SQIVND (reference sequence). This CDR3 reads CASSETYYNEQFF. CDR3 DNA sequence: TGTGCCAGTAGTGAAACGTATTACAATGAGCAGTTCTTC. Together with reference TRBV19 and TRBJ2-1, the CDR3 gives the full variable domain: DGGITQSPKYLFRKEGQNVTLSCEQNLNHDAMYWYRQDPGQGLRLIYYSQIVNDFQKGDIAEGYSVSREKKESFPLTVTSAQKNPTAFYLCASSETYYNEQFFGPGTRLTVL.

V and J are TRBV5-4 and TRBJ2-7, with 7 positions matching TRBD1. The ends lost 1 base at V and 1 base at J; junction bases unmatched: 2. Germline V gene lookup returns CDR1 SGHNT and CDR2 YYREEE (reference sequence). CDR3 size: 14 residues. The CDR3 nucleotides read TGTGCCAGCAGCTTGCTGGACAGGTCCTACGAGCAGTACTTC. Its translation is CASSLLDRSYEQYF.

V gene TRBV2 combines with J gene TRBJ2-5; D possibly corresponds to TRBD2 (6 bases). Trimming pared 6 bases from V and 5 bases from J, leaving 19 bases between. CDR3 length: 15 residues. Germline V lookup: CDR1 SNHLY, CDR2 FYNNEI. The CDR3 DNA sequence: TGTGCCAGCAGAGACGGCGGGGTCGGAGTGGAGACCCAGTACTTC. This codes for CASRDGGVGVETQYF.

The V and J genes are TRBV27 and TRBJ2-4; TRBD2 agrees at 10 bases. V shed 0 bases and J 4 bases; nucleotides not matched to a gene: 6. The germline gives CDR1 MNHEY, CDR2 SMNVEV (reference sequence). CDR3 length: 17 amino acids. CDR3 DNA sequence: TGTGCCAGCAGTTTATCGGTAACTAGCGGGGCAAAAAACATTCAGTACTTC. Translated, it gives CASSLSVTSGAKNIQYF.

Only one count was recorded for this clone. V usage is TRBV5-4 and J usage is TRBJ1-2; D may be TRBD1 (6 bases). Germline CDR1 is SGHNT and CDR2 is YYREEE (reference sequence). CDR3 length equals 13 residues. V shed 3 bases and J shed 3 bases, with 9 bases lying between them. DNA for the CDR3: TGTGCCAGCAGCTCGGACAGCTACTATGGCTACACCTTC. Translating it yields CASSSDSYYGYTF.

This clone was seen only once. The V and J genes are TRBV11-2 and TRBJ2-7, with D perhaps being TRBD1 or TRBD2 (7 bases each). Germline CDR1 reads SGHAT; CDR2 reads FQNNGV. This CDR3 is built from 16 residues. Trimming stripped 5 bases from V and 4 bases from J, with 21 bases between. In DNA, the CDR3 is TGTGCCAGCAGCCCCCTGGGAGGGGGCAAACCTTACGAGCAGTACTTC. This codes for CASSPLGGGKPYEQYF.

The V call is TRBV18, the J call TRBJ1-5, with D possibly matching TRBD1 (5 bases). Trimming shortened V by 3 bases and J by 0 bases, and 9 bases separated the two germline ends. The germline V gene has CDR1 KGHSH and CDR2 LQKENI. The length of the CDR3 is 15 residues. CDR3 region: CASSPGGNSNQPQHF. The CDR3 DNA reads TGTGCCAGCTCACCGGGGGGGAATAGCAATCAGCCCCAGCATTTT.

The rearrangement links TRBV2 to TRBJ1-2, with 7 bases aligning to TRBD1. The V segment lost 6 bases and the J segment 5 bases; nucleotides outside the gene matches: 9. CDR1 SNHLY and CDR2 FYNNEI come from the germline V gene. The CDR3 length is 14 residues. The CDR3 region is CASSVQGSHYGYTF. DNA of the CDR3: TGTGCCAGCAGCGTACAGGGGTCCCATTATGGCTACACCTTC.

The chain carries TRBV7-2 and TRBJ2-3, with TRBD2 identical over 10 bases. Germline values: CDR1 SGHTA, CDR2 FQGNSA. CDR3 length: 16 amino acids. Trimming removed 4 bases from V and 0 bases from J; junction bases left unmatched: 4. CDR3 sequence (DNA): TGTGCCAGCAGCTCGGTAGCGGGGGGAAGCACAGATACGCAGTATTTT. It encodes CASSSVAGGSTDTQYF. Drawing the rest from reference TRBV7-2 and TRBJ2-3, the complete variable domain is GAGVSQSPSNKVTEKGKDVELRCDPISGHTALYWYRQSLGQGLEFLIYFQGNSAPDKSGLPSDRFSAERTGGSVSTLTIQRTQQEDSAVYLCASSSVAGGSTDTQYFGPGTRLTVL.

The gene calls are TRBV6-1 and TRBJ1-6; the D gene is possibly TRBD1 (6 bases). The CDR3 spans 15 residues. V gave up 1 base and J gave up 7 bases, with 11 bases separating them. From germline, CDR1 is MNHNS and CDR2 SASEGT. CDR3 in amino acids: CASSEGIGGNSPLHF. CDR3 bases: TGTGCCAGCAGTGAAGGGATAGGGGGAAATTCACCCCTCCACTTT.

The DNA for the CDR3 is TGTGCCAGCAGTGAAGAACAGGGGGGTAATTCACCCCTCCACTTT. Its translation is CASSEEQGGNSPLHF. The chain carries TRBV2 and TRBJ1-6, with 8 bases matching TRBD1. Germline values: CDR1 SNHLY, CDR2 FYNNEI. The CDR3 extends over 15 amino acids. With 1 base clipped from V and 6 bases from J, the junction kept 2 bases outside the gene matches.

This clone was seen only once. This chain's CDR3 is CSVAYTGTPREAFF. In DNA form, the CDR3 reads TGCAGCGTTGCATACACCGGGACCCCAAGGGAAGCTTTCTTT. The chain couples TRBV29-1 to TRBJ1-1, with TRBD1 as a possible D gene (5 bases). Germline V gene data show CDR1 as SQVTM and CDR2 as ANQGSEA. V was cut by 4 bases and J by 8 bases, with 20 bases left in between. The CDR3 has 14 residues. Combining the CDR3 with reference TRBV29-1 and TRBJ1-1 gives the whole variable domain SAVISQKPSRDICQRGTSLTIQCQVDSQVTMMFWYRQQPGQSLTLIATANQGSEATYESGFVIDKFPISRPNLTFSTLTVSNMSPEDSSIYLCSVAYTGTPREAFFGQGTRLTVV.

The chain carries TRBV28 and TRBJ2-5; D is uncertain. The V end was cut by 3 bases, the J end by 5 bases, with 7 bases between. Germline V gives CDR1 MDHEN, CDR2 SYDVKM. The CDR3 spans 12 residues. This CDR3 reads CASSFRWETQYF. In DNA, the CDR3 is TGTGCCAGCAGTTTTAGGTGGGAGACCCAGTACTTC. Full variable domain (missing parts from reference TRBV28 and TRBJ2-5): DVKVTQSSRYLVKRTGEKVFLECVQDMDHENMFWYRQDPGLGLRLIYFSYDVKMKEKGDIPEGYSVSREKKERFSLILESASTNQTSMYLCASSFRWETQYFGPGTRLLVL.